This TCR beta chain was documented in a study of cytotoxic CD8 clonotypes in ibrutinib-treated CLL. On the study more broadly: Included were about 11 relapsed/refractory and about 14 treatment-naive patients, of whom some 18 were IGHV unmutated. Overall study findings and caveats: Clonality was higher at baseline than in age-matched healthy donors and tracked circulating CD8+ T-cell counts.

CDR3 size: 15 residues. Germline CDR1 is WNHNN and CDR2 is SYGVQD (reference sequence). Trimming at V came to 5 bases and at J to 3 bases, leaving 6 bases not matched to a gene. About this clone itself: The antigen remains unidentified.

Genomic DNA for TCR beta libraries, approximately 2 micrograms, came from cryopreserved PBMCs. Sequencing used immunoSEQ multiplex PCR; TCRdb keeps in-frame clones, though not all of them. Of 150,000 or so clones detected, around three quarters appear once; the ten largest clones hold roughly 13%. This clonotype was sampled from a human donor with chronic lymphocytic leukemia. The chain joins TRBV10-1 to TRBJ2-1, with TRBD2 matching 8 bases. Sequencing was performed on PBMCs, taken after 12 months of ibrutinib treatment. CDR3 protein: CASSPGGTSYNEQFF. CDR3 DNA sequence: TGCGCCAGCAGTCCAGGAGGGACTAGCTACAATGAGCAGTTCTTC.